This T cell receptor beta chain was retrieved from a study of blood T cell repertoires in COVID-19. Across the whole study: Sample material is recorded as cDNA or gDNA derived from T cells, B-cell-depleted T cells, or PBMCs.

Germline CDR1 and CDR2: SEHNR and FQNEAQ (reference sequence). The CDR3 spans 14 residues. The V gene lost 5 bases and the J gene lost 5 bases, with 13 bases spanning the gap. The protocol was immunoSEQ multiplex PCR, while the TCRdb copy is restricted to in-frame clones and leaves out a portion. This table holds approximately 150,000 clones, about four fifths found once. The origin of this receptor is a man aged 55 to 69 with active or convalescent COVID-19. Sequenced sample: peripheral blood. The V and J genes are TRBV7-9 and TRBJ1-5, with D tentatively TRBD1 (6 bases). DNA of the CDR3: TGTGCCAGCAGCATGGGGCAGGGGTATCAGCCCCAGCATTTT. This translates into CASSMGQGYQPQHF.